The entry below describes one T cell receptor beta chain. As processed by the authors: By means of reference gene primer amplification, nucleated cell counts were estimated. TCRdb's table, derived via immunoSEQ multiplex PCR, lists solely in-frame clones and lacks some. V and J calls plus clone size are reproduced from that table; the DNA served to infer D and trimming. The table includes 40,000 to 55,000 clones, around 80% detected once. This sample stems from a study of blood T cell repertoires in COVID-19. About the study: Sites across the United States, Italy and Spain contributed samples from acute and convalescent COVID-19.

Germline lookup yields CDR1 SQVTM and CDR2 ANQGSEA. V lost 6 bases to trimming and J lost 2 bases, with 16 bases between them. The CDR3 runs 14 residues. This sequence joins TRBV29-1 and TRBJ1-1, with D perhaps TRBD1 (6 bases). The sequencing input was peripheral blood. The clonotype originates from a man aged 35 to 55 with acute or convalescent COVID-19. Written as DNA, the CDR3 is TGCAGCGTGGAAAATAAGGACAGAAACACTGAAGCTTTCTTT. As protein: CSVENKDRNTEAFF.